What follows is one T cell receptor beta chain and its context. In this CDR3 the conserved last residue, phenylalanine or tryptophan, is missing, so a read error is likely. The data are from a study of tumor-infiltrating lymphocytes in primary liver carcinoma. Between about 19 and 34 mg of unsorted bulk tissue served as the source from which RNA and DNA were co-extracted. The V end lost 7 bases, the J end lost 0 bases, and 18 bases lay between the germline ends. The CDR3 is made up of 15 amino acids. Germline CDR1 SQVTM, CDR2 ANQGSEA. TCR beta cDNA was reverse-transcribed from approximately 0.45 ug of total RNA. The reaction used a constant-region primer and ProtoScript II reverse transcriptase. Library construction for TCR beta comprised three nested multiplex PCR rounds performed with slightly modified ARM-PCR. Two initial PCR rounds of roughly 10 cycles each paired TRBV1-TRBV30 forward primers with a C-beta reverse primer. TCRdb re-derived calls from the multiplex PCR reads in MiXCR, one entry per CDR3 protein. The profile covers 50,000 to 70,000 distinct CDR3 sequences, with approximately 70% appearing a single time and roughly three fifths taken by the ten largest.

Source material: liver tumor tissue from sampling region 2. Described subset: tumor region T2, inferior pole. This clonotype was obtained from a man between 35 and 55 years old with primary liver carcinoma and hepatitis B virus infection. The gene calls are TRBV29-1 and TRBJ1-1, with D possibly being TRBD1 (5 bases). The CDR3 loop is CSAGAGWGMNTEAFL. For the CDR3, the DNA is TGCAGCGCCGGTGCAGGGTGGGGGATGAACACTGAAGCTTTCCTT.